This T cell receptor (beta chain) was identified during a study of siplizumab effects on memory and regulatory T cells. To note about this clone: Its target is unknown.

Study observations and caveats: Naive T cells seemed more diverse than memory cells and seemed major alloresponse contributors. Sequences that were alloreactive and traceable to unstimulated CD4+ memory cells were significantly reduced by siplizumab.

Profiled with immunoSEQ multiplex PCR; TCRdb holds only in-frame clones, not every one. The table records over 80,000 clones, 85% to 95% of them present only once. This CDR3 spans 13 amino acids. The V gene lost 4 bases and the J gene lost 5 bases, with 11 bases spanning the gap. The germline V gene has CDR1 KGHSH and CDR2 LQKENI. This clonotype was sampled from a human donor in good health. The V and J genes are TRBV18 and TRBJ1-1; D remains unclear. Sequencing was performed on non-Treg CD4+ T cells sorted from blood. The CDR3 DNA sequence: TGTGCCAGCTCACAGGTGGTCAGGACTGAAGCTTTCTTT. It is translated as CASSQVVRTEAFF.